A selection of T cell receptor beta chains follows, all from one sample in a study of blood T cell repertoires in COVID-19. Clones were sequenced by immunoSEQ multiplex PCR, and TCRdb holds only the in-frame ones, with some missing. The repertoire holds about 260,000 clones, with around four fifths as singletons. The specimen sequenced was PBMCs or T cells enriched from blood (not recorded which). The receptors here all came from a man aged 25-45 years with acute COVID-19. CDR3s include the opening cysteine and the closing phenylalanine or tryptophan. Each record gives: D gene, clone size, V gene, J gene, CDR3 protein, CDR3 DNA. A D gene is named only where the DNA matches it firmly. Some rows mark clone size as missing; the rest say once, few, many or name a class of expanded clone.

d_call: TRBD1
clone_size: .
v_call: TRBV2
j_call: TRBJ2-5
cdr3_aa: CASSRGRQETQYF
cdr3_nt: TGTGCCAGCTCCAGGGGGCGTCAAGAGACCCAGTACTTC

d_call: .
clone_size: .
v_call: TRBV28
j_call: TRBJ1-5
cdr3_aa: CASNRGGQPQHF
cdr3_nt: TGTGCCAGCAATCGAGGTGGACAGCCCCAGCATTTT

d_call: TRBD2
clone_size: .
v_call: TRBV7-3
j_call: TRBJ2-1
cdr3_aa: CASALLLTSGMEQFF
cdr3_nt: TGTGCCAGCGCTCTCCTCCTGACTAGCGGGATGGAGCAGTTCTTC

d_call: TRBD2
clone_size: .
v_call: TRBV6-5
j_call: TRBJ2-3
cdr3_aa: CASSPTSGGSDTQYF
cdr3_nt: TGTGCCAGCAGTCCGACTAGCGGGGGCTCAGATACGCAGTATTTT

d_call: .
clone_size: .
v_call: TRBV10-1
j_call: TRBJ2-1
cdr3_aa: CASSGPGYFEQFF
cdr3_nt: TGCGCCAGCAGTGGTCCAGGGTACTTTGAGCAGTTCTTC

d_call: TRBD1
clone_size: .
v_call: TRBV6-5
j_call: TRBJ1-2
cdr3_aa: CASSYGTDLSYGYTF
cdr3_nt: TGTGCCAGCAGTTACGGGACAGACCTCAGCTATGGCTACACCTTC

d_call: .
clone_size: .
v_call: TRBV7-9
j_call: TRBJ1-5
cdr3_aa: CASSRTGVNQPQHF
cdr3_nt: TGTGCCAGCAGCCGGACGGGGGTCAATCAGCCCCAGCATTTT

d_call: TRBD1
clone_size: .
v_call: TRBV7-6
j_call: TRBJ1-6
cdr3_aa: CASSPLGGQGNSPLHF
cdr3_nt: TGTGCCAGCAGCCCTCTGGGGGGACAGGGGAATTCACCCCTCCACTTT

d_call: .
clone_size: .
v_call: TRBV6-5
j_call: TRBJ2-2
cdr3_aa: CASPVRESNTGELFF
cdr3_nt: TGTGCCAGCCCCGTTCGGGAATCGAACACCGGGGAGCTGTTTTTT

d_call: .
clone_size: .
v_call: TRBV7-2
j_call: TRBJ2-1
cdr3_aa: CASSLRGTEQFF
cdr3_nt: TGTGCCAGCAGCTTACGGGGGACTGAGCAGTTCTTC

d_call: .
clone_size: .
v_call: TRBV13
j_call: TRBJ1-2
cdr3_aa: CASSLGLTDGYTF
cdr3_nt: TGTGCCAGCAGCTTAGGCCTAACGGATGGCTACACCTTC

d_call: .
clone_size: .
v_call: TRBV7-2
j_call: TRBJ1-4
cdr3_aa: CASSRDKTNEKLFF
cdr3_nt: TGTGCCAGCAGCCGCGATAAGACTAATGAAAAACTGTTTTTT

d_call: .
clone_size: few
v_call: TRBV18
j_call: TRBJ1-2
cdr3_aa: CASSPEGGRANYGYTF
cdr3_nt: TGTGCCAGCTCACCGGAGGGTGGTAGAGCTAACTATGGCTACACCTTC

d_call: .
clone_size: few
v_call: TRBV29-1
j_call: TRBJ2-1
cdr3_aa: CSVEGGGRNEQFF
cdr3_nt: TGCAGCGTCGAGGGGGGAGGGCGCAATGAGCAGTTCTTC

d_call: TRBD1
clone_size: .
v_call: TRBV28
j_call: TRBJ1-6
cdr3_aa: CASSLNLRQGAYNSPLHF
cdr3_nt: TGTGCCAGCAGTTTAAACCTCCGGCAGGGGGCCTATAATTCACCCCTCCACTTT

d_call: .
clone_size: .
v_call: TRBV13
j_call: TRBJ2-2
cdr3_aa: CASSRREIHNTGELFF
cdr3_nt: TGTGCCAGTTCCCGCCGTGAGATTCATAACACCGGGGAGCTGTTTTTT

d_call: .
clone_size: few
v_call: TRBV4-1
j_call: TRBJ1-2
cdr3_aa: CASSPGGGYGYTF
cdr3_nt: TGCGCCAGCAGCCCCGGGGGGGGCTATGGCTACACCTTC

d_call: TRBD1
clone_size: .
v_call: TRBV2
j_call: TRBJ1-3
cdr3_aa: CASRPGQRIWYSGNTIYF
cdr3_nt: TGTGCCAGCAGGCCGGGACAGAGAATTTGGTACTCTGGAAACACCATATATTTT

d_call: .
clone_size: .
v_call: TRBV28
j_call: TRBJ1-4
cdr3_aa: CASSAPQGQLFF
cdr3_nt: TGTGCCAGCAGTGCTCCCCAGGGCCAGCTGTTTTTT

d_call: TRBD2
clone_size: .
v_call: TRBV5-1
j_call: TRBJ2-1
cdr3_aa: CASREGKSSYNEQFF
cdr3_nt: TGTGCCAGCAGGGAGGGGAAGAGCTCCTACAATGAGCAGTTCTTC

d_call: TRBD1
clone_size: .
v_call: TRBV5-4
j_call: TRBJ2-2
cdr3_aa: CAGGTGNTGELFF
cdr3_nt: TGTGCCGGAGGGACAGGGAATACCGGGGAGCTGTTTTTT

d_call: .
clone_size: .
v_call: TRBV5-1
j_call: TRBJ1-5
cdr3_aa: CASSLVGDSNQPQHF
cdr3_nt: TGCGCCAGCAGCTTGGTGGGAGATAGCAATCAGCCCCAGCATTTT

d_call: TRBD1
clone_size: .
v_call: TRBV3-1/TRBV3-2
j_call: TRBJ1-5
cdr3_aa: CASSPRTGLGAQHF
cdr3_nt: TGTGCCAGCAGCCCGCGGACAGGCCTTGGGGCCCAGCATTTT

d_call: TRBD1
clone_size: .
v_call: TRBV30
j_call: TRBJ1-2
cdr3_aa: CAWTPGQGYGYTF
cdr3_nt: TGTGCCTGGACCCCGGGACAGGGATATGGCTACACCTTC

d_call: .
clone_size: .
v_call: TRBV11-2
j_call: TRBJ2-1
cdr3_aa: CASSLLNQGLYNEQFF
cdr3_nt: TGTGCCAGCAGCTTATTAAACCAGGGGCTATACAATGAGCAGTTCTTC

d_call: TRBD1
clone_size: few
v_call: TRBV6-5
j_call: TRBJ1-4
cdr3_aa: CASGSGTGTEKLFF
cdr3_nt: TGTGCCAGCGGCTCCGGGACAGGGACTGAAAAACTGTTTTTT

d_call: .
clone_size: many
v_call: TRBV7-3
j_call: TRBJ1-1
cdr3_aa: CASSPQGRDTEAFF
cdr3_nt: TGTGCCAGCAGCCCCCAGGGTAGGGACACTGAAGCTTTCTTT

d_call: TRBD2
clone_size: few
v_call: TRBV3-1/TRBV3-2
j_call: TRBJ2-1
cdr3_aa: CASQSLADNEQFF
cdr3_nt: TGTGCCAGCCAATCACTAGCGGACAATGAGCAGTTCTTC

d_call: TRBD1
clone_size: .
v_call: TRBV24-1
j_call: TRBJ2-2
cdr3_aa: CATSEHGQAVGGELFF
cdr3_nt: TGTGCCACCAGTGAACATGGACAGGCGGTTGGGGGGGAGCTGTTTTTT

d_call: TRBD2
clone_size: .
v_call: TRBV7-8
j_call: TRBJ2-1
cdr3_aa: CASSLSDSTGLAGYEQFF
cdr3_nt: TGTGCCAGCAGCTTATCGGACTCTACCGGACTAGCGGGCTATGAGCAGTTCTTC

d_call: TRBD1
clone_size: .
v_call: TRBV28
j_call: TRBJ1-2
cdr3_aa: CASSSYTRTGNTF
cdr3_nt: TGTGCCAGCAGTTCATACACCCGGACAGGCAACACCTTC

d_call: .
clone_size: .
v_call: TRBV18
j_call: TRBJ1-1
cdr3_aa: CASSPPGGARTEAFF
cdr3_nt: TGTGCCAGCTCACCACCGGGCGGGGCGAGGACTGAAGCTTTCTTT

d_call: .
clone_size: .
v_call: TRBV4-1
j_call: TRBJ1-1
cdr3_aa: CASSLRTGGPPEAFF
cdr3_nt: TGCGCCAGCAGCTTGCGGACGGGGGGCCCGCCTGAAGCTTTCTTT

d_call: TRBD1
clone_size: .
v_call: TRBV5-6
j_call: TRBJ1-1
cdr3_aa: CASSGTGTGLTEAFF
cdr3_nt: TGTGCCAGCAGCGGGACCGGGACAGGGCTCACTGAAGCTTTCTTT

d_call: .
clone_size: .
v_call: TRBV15
j_call: TRBJ2-6
cdr3_aa: CATSQRARRRDSSGLANVLTF
cdr3_nt: TGTGCCACCAGCCAGAGGGCCAGGAGGCGGGACAGCTCTGGATTGGCCAACGTCCTGACTTTC